Given below is one TCR beta chain in context. This specimen belongs to a study of blood T cell repertoires in COVID-19. On the study more broadly: Samples representing acute and convalescent COVID-19 were sourced from the United States, Italy and Spain. T cells, B-cell-depleted T cells, or PBMCs provided the cDNA or gDNA that served as material.

CDR3 size: 17 residues. Germline V gene sequence: CDR1 SGHRS, CDR2 YFSETQ. Germline trimming cut 4 bases from V and 0 bases from J; bases unmatched to any gene: 10. Per the original methods: Researchers report that nucleated cell counts were estimated from reference gene primer amplification. Sequencing used immunoSEQ multiplex PCR; TCRdb keeps in-frame clones, though not all of them. Clone size and the V and J calls come from that table; the DNA yielded D and trimming. The table includes some 17,000 clones, about 90% detected once. This chain connects TRBV5-1 to TRBJ2-3; TRBD2 matches at 8 bases. The sequenced material came from peripheral blood. This receptor was obtained from a man in his sixties with active COVID-19. The CDR3 nucleotides read TGCGCCAGCAGCCCCTACTTGAGCGGGGGAAGCACAGATACGCAGTATTTT. Protein sequence: CASSPYLSGGSTDTQYF.